Listed here are 4 T cell receptor beta chains from one sample, sequenced in a study of T cell responses to AZD1222 COVID-19 vaccine (dated by TCRdb to about 2021). According to the study, the label for this sample's time point signals: about 28 days (+/-7) after the second vaccine dose. To prepare the library, the immunoSEQ multiplex PCR assay was applied. TCRdb took over this immuneACCESS table, retaining in-frame rearrangements with V and J assigned. Such tables are incomplete; in checked studies, under half of the missing clones stem from an unresolved V gene, and the remainder is unexplained. The sample table holds under 110,000 clones, of which around 87% were seen once. Of the sample, around 9.6% falls within the top ten clones. Material: peripheral blood, obtained 28 days after the second AZD1222 dose. The source is an adult who received the AZD1222 COVID-19 vaccine.

The chain carries TRBV5-1 and TRBJ2-7; 7 bases fit TRBD2. The length of the CDR3 is 14 residues. The ends lost 6 bases at V and 4 bases at J; junction bases unmatched: 10. Germline values: CDR1 SGHRS, CDR2 YFSETQ. The DNA of the CDR3 is TGCGCCAGCAAAAGGTTCAGCGGGGATTACGAGCAGTACTTC. This translates into CASKRFSGDYEQYF. The whole variable domain, remainder taken from reference TRBV5-1 and TRBJ2-7, is KAGVTQTPRYLIKTRGQQVTLSCSPISGHRSVSWYQQTPGQGLQFLFEYFSETQRNKGNFPGRFSGRQFSNSRSEMNVSTLELGDSALYLCASKRFSGDYEQYFGPGTRLTVT.

This clone showed up just once. V usage is TRBV6-2 or TRBV6-3 and J usage is TRBJ2-7, with 7 bases lining up with TRBD2. J was trimmed by 0 bases and V by 0 bases; bases with no gene match: 5. CDR1 and CDR2 from the germline V gene are MNHEY and SVGEGT. The CDR3 consists of 16 residues. Here the CDR3 reads CASSYSSGTLSYEQYF. The CDR3 DNA follows: TGTGCCAGCAGTTACTCGAGCGGGACGCTCTCCTACGAGCAGTACTTC.

The chain recombines TRBV5-1 with TRBJ2-2; no firm D call. The CDR3 is made up of 14 amino acids. The V end was cut by 0 bases, the J end by 2 bases, with 5 bases between. Per germline, CDR1 SGHRS and CDR2 YFSETQ. The CDR3 bases are TGCGCCAGCAGCTTGGAAAGCAACACCGGGGAGCTGTTTTTT. It yields the protein CASSLESNTGELFF.

The rearrangement links TRBV30 to TRBJ2-7; D tentatively fits TRBD1 or TRBD2 (5 bases each). This CDR3 is 14 amino acids long. The V end was cut by 4 bases, the J end by 3 bases, with 16 bases between. CDR1 GTSNPN and CDR2 SVGIG come from the germline V gene (reference sequence). The CDR3 coding sequence is TGTGCCTGGAACCTACCGGGACGCTTCTACGAGCAGTACTTC. Its protein product is CAWNLPGRFYEQYF.